This T cell receptor beta chain was obtained from a study of OX40 agonist ivuxolimab in advanced cancers. Study background: Patients in dose escalation had liver, melanoma, kidney or head and neck cancers.

Sequenced by immunoSEQ multiplex PCR; TCRdb stores in-frame clones only, minus some. Among about 84,000 clones listed, 75% to 90% were seen once. Broader study findings: On average, a greater number of expanded clones characterised CD8+ T cells relative to CD4+.

Note on this clone: Its antigen is currently unknown.

Patients with a history of autoimmune disease or on systemic immunosuppression were excluded. The specimen was CD4+ or CD8+ T cells sorted from blood, collected in a trial of the OX40 agonist ivuxolimab. This clonotype was sampled from an adult with an advanced solid tumor such as melanoma, head and neck, liver or kidney cancer.

CDR3 sequence (DNA): TGTGCCAGCAGCTTAGGGTACCAAACAGATACGCAGTATTTT. It specifies CASSLGYQTDTQYF. The V and J genes are TRBV7-3 and TRBJ2-3; D call uncertain. The CDR3 has 14 amino acids. Deletions cut 2 bases from V and 3 bases from J, with 9 bases between. Germline V CDR1 and CDR2: SGHTA, FQGTGA.